Described below is a single T cell receptor beta chain sequence and its context. These data originate in a study of blood T cell repertoires in COVID-19. Study summary: Whether acute or convalescent, the COVID-19 samples came from the United States, Italy and Spain.

In the original analysis: Reference gene primers were amplified, and this amplification served to estimate nucleated cell counts. Measured with immunoSEQ multiplex PCR; TCRdb has only the in-frame clones, and not every one. The V and J calls and the clone size are those of that table, but D and trimming were determined from the DNA. The data hold around 240,000 clones, with 75% to 90% observed a single time. From germline, CDR1 is SGHRS and CDR2 YFSETQ. The length of the CDR3 is 13 residues. V lost 0 bases and J lost 8, with 11 bases in between. The V gene is TRBV5-1, the J gene TRBJ1-1; D remains unclear. The sequenced sample consisted of peripheral blood. This receptor was identified in a woman aged 30 to 39 who had recovered from COVID-19. For the CDR3, the DNA is TGCGCCAGCAGCTTGGTAGGAGAACGGGAAGCTTTCTTT. Translation: CASSLVGEREAFF.